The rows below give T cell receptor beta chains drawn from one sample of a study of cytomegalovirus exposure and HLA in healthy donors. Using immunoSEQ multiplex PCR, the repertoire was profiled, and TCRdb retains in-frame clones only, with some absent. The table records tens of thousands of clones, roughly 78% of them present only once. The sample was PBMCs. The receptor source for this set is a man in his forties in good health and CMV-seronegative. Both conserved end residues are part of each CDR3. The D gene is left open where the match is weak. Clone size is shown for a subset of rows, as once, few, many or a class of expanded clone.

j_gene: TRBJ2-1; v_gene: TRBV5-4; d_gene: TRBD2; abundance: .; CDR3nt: TGTGCCAGCAGCTCGGGACTAGCGGGAGGTGATGAGCAGTTCTTC; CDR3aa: CASSSGLAGGDEQFF
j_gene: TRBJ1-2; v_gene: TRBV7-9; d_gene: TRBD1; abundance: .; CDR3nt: TGTGCCAGCAGCCGACAGGGCTATGGCTACACCTTC; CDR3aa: CASSRQGYGYTF
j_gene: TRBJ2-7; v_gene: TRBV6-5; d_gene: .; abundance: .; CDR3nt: TGTGCCAGCAGTTACTCAGGGAGCGAGCAGTACTTC; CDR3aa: CASSYSGSEQYF
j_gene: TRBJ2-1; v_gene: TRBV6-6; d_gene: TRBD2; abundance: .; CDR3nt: TGTGCCAGCAGTTACACTAGCGAGCGGGAGCAGTTCTTC; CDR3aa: CASSYTSEREQFF
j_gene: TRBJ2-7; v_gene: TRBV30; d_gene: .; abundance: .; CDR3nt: TGTGCCTGGAGTTACTCACGCGGACTACCTTACGAGCAGTACTTC; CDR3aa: CAWSYSRGLPYEQYF
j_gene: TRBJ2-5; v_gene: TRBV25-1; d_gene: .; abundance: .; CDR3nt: TGTGCCAGCAACGAGGGGGGGGCTGGCGCCCGAGAGACCCAGTACTTC; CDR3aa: CASNEGGAGARETQYF
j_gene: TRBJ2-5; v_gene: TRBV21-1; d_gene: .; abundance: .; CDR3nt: TGTGCCAGCAACTTTCGAGGGGGTGAGACCCAGTACTTC; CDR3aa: CASNFRGGETQYF
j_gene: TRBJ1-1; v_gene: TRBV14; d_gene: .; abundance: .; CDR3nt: TGTGCCAGCAGCCAAGAAGGAAAGGGGCCGCTAAAACGGGAAGCTTTCTTT; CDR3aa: CASSQEGKGPLKREAFF
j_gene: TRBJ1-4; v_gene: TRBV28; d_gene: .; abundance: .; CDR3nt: TGTGCCAGCAGTTTCGTTCCTGAAAAACTGTTTTTT; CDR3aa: CASSFVPEKLFF
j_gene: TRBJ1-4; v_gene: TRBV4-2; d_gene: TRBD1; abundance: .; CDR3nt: TGTGCCAGCAGCAAATGGGACAGCGATAATGAAAAACTGTTTTTT; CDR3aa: CASSKWDSDNEKLFF
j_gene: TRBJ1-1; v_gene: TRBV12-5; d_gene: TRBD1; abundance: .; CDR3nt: TGTGCTAGTGGCCGTGGACAGGGGGCGAGGACTGAAGCTTTCTTT; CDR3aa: CASGRGQGARTEAFF
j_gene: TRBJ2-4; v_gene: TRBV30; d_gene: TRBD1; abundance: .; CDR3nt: TGTGCCTGGAGTGTACTTTACGGGACAGGGGTCAAAAACATTCAGTACTTC; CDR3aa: CAWSVLYGTGVKNIQYF
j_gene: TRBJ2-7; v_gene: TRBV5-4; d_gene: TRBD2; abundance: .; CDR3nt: TGTGCCAGCAGCCCCGGTATGGGTAGCCCACAGCGGGGCTACGAGCAGTACTTC; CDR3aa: CASSPGMGSPQRGYEQYF
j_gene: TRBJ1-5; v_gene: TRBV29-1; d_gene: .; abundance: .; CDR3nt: TGCAGCGTTGGTGGTGGGCAAAACCAGCCCCAGCATTTT; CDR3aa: CSVGGGQNQPQHF
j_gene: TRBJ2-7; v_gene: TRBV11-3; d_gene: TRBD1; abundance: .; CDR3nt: TGTGCCAGCAGCTTAGGGACAGGGGGTTCCTACGAGCAGTACTTC; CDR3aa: CASSLGTGGSYEQYF
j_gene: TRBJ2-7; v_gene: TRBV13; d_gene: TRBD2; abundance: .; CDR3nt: TGTGCCAGCAGCTTAGGGCTAGCGGGAGGACTCTCCTACGAGCAGTACTTC; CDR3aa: CASSLGLAGGLSYEQYF
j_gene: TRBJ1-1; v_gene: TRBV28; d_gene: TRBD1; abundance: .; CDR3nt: TGTGCCAGTATACAGGGGGGAATGAACACTGAAGCTTTCTTT; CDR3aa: CASIQGGMNTEAFF
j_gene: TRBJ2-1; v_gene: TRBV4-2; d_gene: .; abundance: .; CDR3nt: TGTGCCAGCAGCCAAGGTGTCAGCTACAATGAGCAGTTCTTC; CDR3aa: CASSQGVSYNEQFF
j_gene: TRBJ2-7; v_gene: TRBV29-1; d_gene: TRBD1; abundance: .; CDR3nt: TGCAGCGTTGAAGGTGACAGGGATGAGCAGTACTTC; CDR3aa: CSVEGDRDEQYF
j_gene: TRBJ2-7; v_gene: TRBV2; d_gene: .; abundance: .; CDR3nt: TGTGCCAGCAGTGAAGAGGGGCACCCTTCCTACGAGCAGTACTTC; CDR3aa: CASSEEGHPSYEQYF
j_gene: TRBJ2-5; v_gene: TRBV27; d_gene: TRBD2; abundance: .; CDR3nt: TGTGCCAGCAGAACTAGCGGGAGAAGGGAGACCCAGTACTTC; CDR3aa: CASRTSGRRETQYF
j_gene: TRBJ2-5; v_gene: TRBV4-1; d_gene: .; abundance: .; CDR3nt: TGCGCCAGCAGCCACCCCGAGGGGGTGGGGGAGACCCAGTACTTC; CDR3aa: CASSHPEGVGETQYF
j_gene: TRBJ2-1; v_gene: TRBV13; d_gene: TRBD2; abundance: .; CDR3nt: TGTGCCAGCAGCTTAGCCCGGACTAGCGGGAGTACTAATGAGCAGTTCTTC; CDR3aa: CASSLARTSGSTNEQFF
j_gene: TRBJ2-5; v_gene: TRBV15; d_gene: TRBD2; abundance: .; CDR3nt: TGTGCCACCAGCAGAGGGGGACTAGTTTCGGGCCAAGAGACCCAGTACTTC; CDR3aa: CATSRGGLVSGQETQYF
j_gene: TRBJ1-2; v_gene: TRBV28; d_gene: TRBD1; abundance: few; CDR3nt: TGTGCCATTCGTACCCCCGGGACAGGGTGGGGCTACACCTTC; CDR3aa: CAIRTPGTGWGYTF
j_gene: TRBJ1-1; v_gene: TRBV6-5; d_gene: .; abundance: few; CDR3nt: TGTGCCAGCAGTTTCAACTCTGATATAACCGAAGCTTTCTTT; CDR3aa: CASSFNSDITEAFF
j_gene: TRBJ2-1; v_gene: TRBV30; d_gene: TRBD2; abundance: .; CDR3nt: TGTGCCTGGAGTTTCGGGACTAAGCAGTTCTTC; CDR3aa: CAWSFGTKQFF
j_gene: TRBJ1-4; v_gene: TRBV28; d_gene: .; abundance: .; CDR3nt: TGTGCCAGCGGACAGTCTAATGAAAAACTGTTTTTT; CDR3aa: CASGQSNEKLFF
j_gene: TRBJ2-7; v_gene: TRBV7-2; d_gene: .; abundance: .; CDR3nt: TGTGCCAGCGGCACCGTCCTGCGACAAGAGCAGTACTTC; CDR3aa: CASGTVLRQEQYF
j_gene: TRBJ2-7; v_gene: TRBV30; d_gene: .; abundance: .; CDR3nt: TGTGCCTGGGAGAGTGAGCGGTGGGCCTACGAGCAGTACTTC; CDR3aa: CAWESERWAYEQYF
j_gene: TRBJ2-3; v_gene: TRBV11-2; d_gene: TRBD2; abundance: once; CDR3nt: TGTGCCAGCAGCCCCGTGAGCGGGAGGACCGCTAGCACAGATACGCAGTATTTT; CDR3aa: CASSPVSGRTASTDTQYF
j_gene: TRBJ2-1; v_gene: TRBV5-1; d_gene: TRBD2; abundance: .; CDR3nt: TGCGCCAGCAGGTTTAGCGGGGGCTCCTACAATGAGCAGTTCTTC; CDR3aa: CASRFSGGSYNEQFF
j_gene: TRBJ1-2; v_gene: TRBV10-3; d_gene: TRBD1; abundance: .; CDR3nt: TGTGCCATCAGTCAGGACAGGGGCTCCTATGGCTACACCTTC; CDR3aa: CAISQDRGSYGYTF
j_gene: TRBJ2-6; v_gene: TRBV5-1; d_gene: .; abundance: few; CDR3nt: TGCGCCAGCAGCATAGGACATGGCTCTGGGGCCAACGTCCTGACTTTC; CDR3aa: CASSIGHGSGANVLTF
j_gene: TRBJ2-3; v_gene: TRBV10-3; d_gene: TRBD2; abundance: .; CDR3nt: TGTGCCATCAGTCAGACCCGGACTAGCGGTAGCACAGATACGCAGTATTTT; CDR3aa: CAISQTRTSGSTDTQYF
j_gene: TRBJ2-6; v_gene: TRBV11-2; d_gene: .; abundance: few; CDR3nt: TGTGCCAGCAGCCCAGCAGGATTTGGGGCCAACGTCCTGACTTTC; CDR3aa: CASSPAGFGANVLTF
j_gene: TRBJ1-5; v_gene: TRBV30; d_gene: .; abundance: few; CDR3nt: TGTGCCTGGAGTGTGAGGTCAGGGCCCCGCAATCAGCCCCAGCATTTT; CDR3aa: CAWSVRSGPRNQPQHF
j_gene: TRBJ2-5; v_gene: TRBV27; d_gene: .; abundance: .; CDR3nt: TGTGCCAGCAGTCCTTGGGCGGGACAAGAGACCCAGTACTTC; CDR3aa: CASSPWAGQETQYF
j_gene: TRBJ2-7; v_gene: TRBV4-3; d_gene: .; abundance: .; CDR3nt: TGCGCCAGCAGCCAAGAACCCAGGGGAGCCTACGAGCAGTACTTC; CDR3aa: CASSQEPRGAYEQYF
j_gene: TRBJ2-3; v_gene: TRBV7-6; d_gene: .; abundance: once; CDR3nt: TGTGCCAGCAGCTTAATTAGCGGCAGCACAGATACGCAGTATTTT; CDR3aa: CASSLISGSTDTQYF
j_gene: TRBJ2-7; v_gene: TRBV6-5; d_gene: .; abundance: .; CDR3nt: TGTGCCAGCAGTTCGGTAGCTTCCGAGCAGTACTTC; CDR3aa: CASSSVASEQYF
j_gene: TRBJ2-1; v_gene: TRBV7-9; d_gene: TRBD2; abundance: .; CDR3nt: TGTGCCAGCAGTGAACTAGCGGGCAAAGAGCAGTTCTTC; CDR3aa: CASSELAGKEQFF
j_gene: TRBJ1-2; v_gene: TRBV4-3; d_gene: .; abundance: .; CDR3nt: TGCGCCAGCAGCCAAGATCGGTCGCCGCGGGGAGACTGTGGCTACACCTTC; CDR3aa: CASSQDRSPRGDCGYTF
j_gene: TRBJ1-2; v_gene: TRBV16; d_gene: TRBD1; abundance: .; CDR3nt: TGTGCCAGCAGCCGGGACAGCTATGGCTACACCTTC; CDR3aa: CASSRDSYGYTF